The 15 T cell receptor beta chains listed next were all sequenced from one sample in a study of blood T cell repertoires in COVID-19. The assay was immunoSEQ multiplex PCR, and TCRdb's table has in-frame clones only and misses some. The table has about 210,000 clones, 80% seen once; the top ten hold approximately 4.6%. Sample: PBMCs or T cells enriched from blood (not recorded which). Receptor source: a man aged 30 to 45 with acute COVID-19.

J is TRBJ2-1 and V is TRBV7-2; no clear D. CDR3 length equals 15 residues. V was shortened by 5 bases and J by 1 base, with 12 bases between the two germline ends. CDR1 and CDR2 (germline): SGHTA, FQGNSA. CDR3 DNA: TGTGCCAGCAGCCCTCCGGGTCTTTCCTACAATGAGCAGTTCTTC. Translated: CASSPPGLSYNEQFF. Full variable domain (outside the CDR3, taken from reference TRBV7-2 and TRBJ2-1): GAGVSQSPSNKVTEKGKDVELRCDPISGHTALYWYRQSLGQGLEFLIYFQGNSAPDKSGLPSDRFSAERTGGSVSTLTIQRTQQEDSAVYLCASSPPGLSYNEQFFGPGTRLTVL.

This chain connects TRBV2 to TRBJ2-3; 9 bases match TRBD2. Germline CDR1 reads SNHLY; CDR2 reads FYNNEI. This CDR3 contains 17 residues. Trimming took 5 bases from V and 4 from J; bases not matched to a gene: 13. DNA for the CDR3: TGTGCCAGCAGTAAGCGAGAACCGGGACTAGCATCAGATACGCAGTATTTT. This gives the protein CASSKREPGLASDTQYF.

The chain employs TRBV5-4 and TRBJ2-5, with 12 bases identical to TRBD2. The CDR3 loop spans 15 amino acids. V trimming: 3 bases; J trimming: 5 bases; junction bases outside the gene matches: 5. The germline CDR1 and CDR2 sequences are SGHNT and YYREEE (reference sequence). This CDR3 reads CASSSPGLAGETQYF. CDR3 nucleotide sequence: TGTGCCAGCAGCTCGCCCGGACTAGCGGGGGAGACCCAGTACTTC.

CDR3 region: CATSRQGSGYTF. The CDR3 nucleotides are TGTGCCACCAGCCGGCAGGGTTCTGGCTACACCTTC. The chain joins TRBV15 to TRBJ1-2; weak D call: TRBD1 (5 bases). V was clipped by 5 bases and J by 7 bases, with 11 bases between them. Germline V lookup: CDR1 LNHNV, CDR2 YYDKDF (reference sequence). The CDR3 has 12 amino acids.

V and J are TRBV5-1 and TRBJ2-2, with a tentative D call TRBD2 (6 bases). Germline values: CDR1 SGHRS, CDR2 YFSETQ. CDR3 length: 15 residues. Trimming left V 5 bases short and J 4 bases short, with 15 bases between. CDR3 nucleotides: TGCGCCAGCAGTGAGGCGGGGCCGAGCACCGGGGAGCTGTTTTTT. Its translation: CASSEAGPSTGELFF.

CDR3 sequence reads: CASSPVFDGELFF. The CDR3 DNA reads TGTGCCAGCAGCCCAGTATTTGACGGGGAGCTGTTTTTT. The J gene is TRBJ2-2, the V gene TRBV7-3; D is ambiguous. CDR1 and CDR2 from the germline V gene are SGHTA and FQGTGA. The CDR3 totals 13 residues. The germline V and J ends were trimmed by 5 bases and 7 bases, with 11 bases remaining between them.

The chain joins TRBV7-9 to TRBJ1-6; D may be TRBD1 (6 bases). The CDR3 covers 16 residues. V was trimmed by 5 bases and J by 7 bases, leaving 18 bases between them. From germline, CDR1 is SEHNR and CDR2 FQNEAQ (reference sequence). The CDR3 bases are TGTGCCAGCAGCCACTTCTTAACAGGGTCGAATTCACCCCTCCACTTT. Translation: CASSHFLTGSNSPLHF. Drawing the rest from reference TRBV7-9 and TRBJ1-6, the complete variable domain is DTGVSQNPRHKITKRGQNVTFRCDPISEHNRLYWYRQTLGQGPEFLTYFQNEAQLEKSRLLSDRFSAERPKGSFSTLEIQRTEQGDSAMYLCASSHFLTGSNSPLHFGNGTRLTVT.

This clone was detected only once. The chain couples TRBV6-1 to TRBJ1-2, with a tentative D call TRBD1 (5 bases). There are 17 residues in the CDR3. Trimming shortened V by 1 base and J by 4 bases, and 19 bases separated the two germline ends. Looked up from germline, CDR1 is MNHNS and CDR2 is SASEGT. The CDR3, as DNA: TGTGCCAGCAGTGAAGTGGGTAGGGGCGGGGTAGCCTATGGCTACACCTTC. This gives the protein CASSEVGRGGVAYGYTF.

The table lists this clone with a count of one. The gene calls are TRBV12-5 and TRBJ2-5; 7 bases fit TRBD2. CDR1 is LGHNT and CDR2 is FRNRAP in the germline V gene. V was clipped by 7 bases and J by 3 bases; unmatched bases: 11. The CDR3 has 15 residues. The CDR3 is CASAIFGGWEETQYF. The DNA of the CDR3 is TGTGCTAGTGCCATCTTCGGGGGGTGGGAAGAGACCCAGTACTTC.

The chain combines TRBV27 with TRBJ2-5; 8 bases match TRBD2. Germline CDR1 reads MNHEY; CDR2 reads SMNVEV (reference sequence). CDR3 length: 15 residues. Trimming removed 6 bases from V and 2 bases from J; junction bases left unmatched: 8. The CDR3 here is CASSLSGAVQETQYF. CDR3 bases: TGTGCCAGCAGCCTTAGCGGGGCCGTACAAGAGACCCAGTACTTC.

This clone is medium-sized in the sample. The chain employs TRBV13 and TRBJ2-1, with 11 positions matching TRBD1. The CDR3 sequence is 17 residues long. With 0 bases clipped from V and 4 bases from J, the junction kept 5 bases outside the gene matches. Germline V CDR1 and CDR2: PRHDT, FYEKMQ (reference sequence). CDR3 nucleotide sequence: TGTGCCAGCAGCTTAGGCTCGGACAGGGGGCCTTACAATGAGCAGTTCTTC. It encodes CASSLGSDRGPYNEQFF.

The chain joins TRBV6-1 to TRBJ2-7; D not resolved. The CDR3 contains 15 residues. V was trimmed by 3 bases and J by 2 bases, leaving 14 bases between them. Germline CDR1 is MNHNS and CDR2 is SASEGT. CDR3 protein: CASSDERLLTYEQYF. CDR3 DNA sequence: TGTGCCAGCAGTGATGAGAGACTTCTTACCTACGAGCAGTACTTC.

The DNA of the CDR3 is TGTGCCAGCAGTCAACGGGACAGGGGACTCAATCAGCCCCAGCATTTT. Its translation: CASSQRDRGLNQPQHF. The V call is TRBV28, the J call TRBJ1-5, with 10 bases identical to TRBD1. Germline CDR1 and CDR2: MDHEN and SYDVKM. The V gene end was trimmed by 5 bases and the J gene end by 3 bases; junction bases not matched to a gene: 7. There are 16 residues in the CDR3.

The chain joins TRBV5-6 to TRBJ2-7; 7 nucleotides match TRBD1. CDR3 length equals 13 residues. V dropped 5 bases and J dropped 3; count of bases not matched to a gene: 5. Germline assignment: CDR1 SGHDT and CDR2 YYEEEE. This CDR3 is CASSVTGIYEQYF. CDR3 sequence (DNA): TGTGCCAGCAGTGTGACAGGGATCTACGAGCAGTACTTC.

A few counts support this clone. J is TRBJ1-1 and V is TRBV7-9, with TRBD1 matching over 9 bases. Germline assignment: CDR1 SEHNR and CDR2 FQNEAQ (reference sequence). With 7 bases clipped from V and 3 bases from J, the junction kept 9 bases outside the gene matches. The CDR3 is 15 residues long. CDR3 sequence reads: CASKTWDREHTEAFF. The DNA for the CDR3 is TGTGCCAGCAAAACTTGGGACAGGGAACACACTGAAGCTTTCTTT.